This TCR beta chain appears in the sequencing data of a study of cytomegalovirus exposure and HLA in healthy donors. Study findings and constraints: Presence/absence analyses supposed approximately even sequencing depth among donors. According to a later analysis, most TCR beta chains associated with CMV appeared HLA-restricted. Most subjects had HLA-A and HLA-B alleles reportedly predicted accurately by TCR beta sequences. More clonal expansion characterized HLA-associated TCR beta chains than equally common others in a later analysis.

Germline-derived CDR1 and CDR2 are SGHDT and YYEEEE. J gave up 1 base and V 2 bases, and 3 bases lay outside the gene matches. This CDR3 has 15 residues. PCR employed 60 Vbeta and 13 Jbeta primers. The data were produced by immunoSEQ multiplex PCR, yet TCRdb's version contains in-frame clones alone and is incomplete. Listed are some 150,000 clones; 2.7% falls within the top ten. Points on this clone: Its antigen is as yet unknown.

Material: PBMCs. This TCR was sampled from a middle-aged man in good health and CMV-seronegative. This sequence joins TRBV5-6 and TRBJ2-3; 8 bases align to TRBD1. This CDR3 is CASSFSDRGTDTQYF. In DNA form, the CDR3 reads TGTGCCAGCAGCTTTTCGGACAGGGGCACAGATACGCAGTATTTT.